A selection of T cell receptor beta chains follows, all from one sample in a study of shared clonotypes between healthy human individuals. Only in-frame clones appear in the TCRdb table, and some are missing; sequencing was by immunoSEQ multiplex PCR. The sample contains about 690,000 clones, 90% of which appear only once. Sequencing input: memory CD8+ T cells from PBMCs. These receptors were collected from a man aged 18 to 35 in good health. Some clones in this sample may be carry-over from other donors' samples. CDR3s include the opening cysteine and the closing phenylalanine or tryptophan. The D gene is left open where the match is weak. Size is omitted from some rows. Given values are once, few, many or a class for expanded clones.

V	size	D	J	DNA	CDR3
TRBV7-6	NA	NA	TRBJ2-7	TGTGCCAGCAGCTTAGACGGGAGATTACCCTACGAGCAGTACTTC	CASSLDGRLPYEQYF
TRBV19	once	NA	TRBJ1-1	TGTGCCAGTAGTATAAAAGGGTCGGGGAACACTGAAGCTTTCTTT	CASSIKGSGNTEAFF
TRBV10-1	NA	NA	TRBJ2-7	TGCGCCGAAAGAGCTTGGGTCTACGAGCAGTACTTC	CAERAWVYEQYF
TRBV19	NA	NA	TRBJ1-4	TGTGCCAGTAGTATTTATCAGGCTCCGTTGGGAAAACTGTTTTTT	CASSIYQAPLGKLFF
TRBV21-1	NA	NA	TRBJ1-1	TGTGCCTCAACCCCGGCTTTCTTT	CASTPAFF
TRBV19	NA	NA	TRBJ2-1	TGTGCCAGTAGTGGGGGACCTACATACAATGAGCAGTTCTTC	CASSGGPTYNEQFF
TRBV27	once	NA	TRBJ1-2	TGTGCCAGCAGTTTAAGACGGCCCTATGGCTACACCTTC	CASSLRRPYGYTF
TRBV9	NA	TRBD2	TRBJ2-7	TGTGCCAGCAGCTCCCCGAGGCTAGCGGAGGGATCCTACGAGCAGTACTTC	CASSSPRLAEGSYEQYF
TRBV30	NA	NA	TRBJ1-2	TGTGCCTGGATTCTGGCGGACTATGGCTACACCTTC	CAWILADYGYTF
TRBV9	NA	NA	TRBJ2-3	TGTGCCAGCAGCGTAGGTCAGGATACGCAGTATTTT	CASSVGQDTQYF
TRBV28	NA	NA	TRBJ1-4	TGTGCCAGCACTTACCGGCCGAGGGGGGAAAAACTGTTTTTT	CASTYRPRGEKLFF
TRBV5-1	NA	TRBD1	TRBJ2-1	TGCGCCAGCAGCTTCCCCACCTTACTGGACAGGGGGCTTGGATATGAGCAGTTCTTC	CASSFPTLLDRGLGYEQFF
TRBV28	NA	NA	TRBJ2-3	TGTGCCAGCAGAGGGGACGGTAGCACAGATACGCAGTATTTT	CASRGDGSTDTQYF
TRBV2	NA	NA	TRBJ2-3	TGTGCCAGCTTTGGGGGGTTCGATACGCAGTATTTT	CASFGGFDTQYF
TRBV27	NA	NA	TRBJ2-1	TGTGCCAGCAGTTTGCGACCGGGGACTTCCTCCTACAATGAGCAGTTCTTC	CASSLRPGTSSYNEQFF